This T cell receptor beta chain emerged from a study of PD-L1 blockade in urothelial cancer. In the study overall: Typically, measured as a median, blood samples had 140,000 or so T cells. Points from the study as a whole: Lower than median blood TCR clonality before treatment predicted better survival.

Time point defined: peripheral blood 6 weeks after treatment start. Remarks on this clone: Its target is not known.

V gave up 8 bases and J gave up 2 bases, with 10 bases separating them. Germline CDR1 SEHNR, CDR2 FQNEAQ (reference sequence). The CDR3 length is 13 residues. Produced via immunoSEQ multiplex PCR; TCRdb's table is partial and in-frame only. The data show about 76,000 clones, with about 91% seen just once and more than 0.85% held by the top ten. The sequence derives from an elderly woman with urothelial cancer. The input for sequencing was PBMCs, taken around atezolizumab (anti-PD-L1) treatment. The V gene is TRBV7-9, the J gene TRBJ2-1; D might be TRBD1 (5 bases). CDR3 region: CASGASTYNEQFF. The CDR3 nucleotides read TGTGCCAGCGGGGCGTCGACCTACAATGAGCAGTTCTTC.